This T cell receptor beta chain derives from a study of T cells in Graves' hyperthyroidism and ophthalmopathy. RNA transcripts yielded amplified TCR beta CDR3 regions. During a first-round RT-PCR of the TCR CDR3, the HTBI primer set was used. In TCRdb, the multiplex PCR reads were re-called with MiXCR into one record per CDR3 protein. Among 400,000 to 500,000 distinct CDR3 sequences listed, around an eighth were seen once. This CDR3 is built from 16 residues. CDR1 MNHEY and CDR2 SVGAGI come from the germline V gene. V was trimmed by 1 base and J by 0 bases, leaving 12 bases between them. Diagnosis of hyperthyroidism was new in patients aged 18 to 65, and its duration was under 2 months. The study excluded patients with uncontrolled infection, other autoimmune disease, pregnancy or lactation. Study-level results: Also found in blood were most expanded thyroid clonotypes above 0.001.

This clonotype was detected many times. The antigen is unknown. The origin of this receptor is a woman between 18 and 30 years old with Graves' hyperthyroidism. Sequenced material: blood. The genes are TRBV6-5 and TRBJ1-2; possibly TRBD1 for D (6 bases). CDR3 region: CASSYFVQGANYGYTF. In DNA form, the CDR3 reads TGTGCCAGCAGTTACTTCGTACAGGGAGCTAACTATGGCTACACCTTC.